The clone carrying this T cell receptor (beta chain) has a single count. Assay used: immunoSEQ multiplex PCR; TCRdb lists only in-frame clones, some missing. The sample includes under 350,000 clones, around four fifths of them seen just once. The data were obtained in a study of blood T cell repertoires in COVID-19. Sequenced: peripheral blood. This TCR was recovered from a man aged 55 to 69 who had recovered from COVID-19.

CDR3 sequence reads: CASSLGQYQPQHF. The CDR3 region has the DNA TGTGCCAGCAGCCTGGGACAGTATCAGCCCCAGCATTTT. This chain links TRBV9 with TRBJ1-5; 7 nucleotides align to TRBD1. The CDR3 consists of 13 residues. V trimming: 4 bases; J trimming: 5 bases; junction bases outside the gene matches: 3. Germline values: CDR1 SGDLS, CDR2 YYNGEE.